This TCR beta chain was recorded in a study of blood T cell repertoires in COVID-19. CDR3 length: 15 residues. Repertoires were generated with immunoSEQ multiplex PCR, while TCRdb's copy carries only in-frame clones and drops some. The sample includes approximately 260,000 clones, 70% to 90% of them seen just once. This clone was found a few times. The clonotype originates from a man between 60 and 70 years old who had recovered from COVID-19. The rearrangement uses TRBV21-1 and TRBJ2-7; TRBD1 is the table's D call, not checked against the DNA. TRBV21-1 is a known pseudogene. The sample taken for sequencing was peripheral blood. The CDR3 nucleotides read TGTGCCAGCAGCAAAGACAGGGGGGGACCTTACGAGCAGTACTTC. It codes for CASSKDRGGPYEQYF.